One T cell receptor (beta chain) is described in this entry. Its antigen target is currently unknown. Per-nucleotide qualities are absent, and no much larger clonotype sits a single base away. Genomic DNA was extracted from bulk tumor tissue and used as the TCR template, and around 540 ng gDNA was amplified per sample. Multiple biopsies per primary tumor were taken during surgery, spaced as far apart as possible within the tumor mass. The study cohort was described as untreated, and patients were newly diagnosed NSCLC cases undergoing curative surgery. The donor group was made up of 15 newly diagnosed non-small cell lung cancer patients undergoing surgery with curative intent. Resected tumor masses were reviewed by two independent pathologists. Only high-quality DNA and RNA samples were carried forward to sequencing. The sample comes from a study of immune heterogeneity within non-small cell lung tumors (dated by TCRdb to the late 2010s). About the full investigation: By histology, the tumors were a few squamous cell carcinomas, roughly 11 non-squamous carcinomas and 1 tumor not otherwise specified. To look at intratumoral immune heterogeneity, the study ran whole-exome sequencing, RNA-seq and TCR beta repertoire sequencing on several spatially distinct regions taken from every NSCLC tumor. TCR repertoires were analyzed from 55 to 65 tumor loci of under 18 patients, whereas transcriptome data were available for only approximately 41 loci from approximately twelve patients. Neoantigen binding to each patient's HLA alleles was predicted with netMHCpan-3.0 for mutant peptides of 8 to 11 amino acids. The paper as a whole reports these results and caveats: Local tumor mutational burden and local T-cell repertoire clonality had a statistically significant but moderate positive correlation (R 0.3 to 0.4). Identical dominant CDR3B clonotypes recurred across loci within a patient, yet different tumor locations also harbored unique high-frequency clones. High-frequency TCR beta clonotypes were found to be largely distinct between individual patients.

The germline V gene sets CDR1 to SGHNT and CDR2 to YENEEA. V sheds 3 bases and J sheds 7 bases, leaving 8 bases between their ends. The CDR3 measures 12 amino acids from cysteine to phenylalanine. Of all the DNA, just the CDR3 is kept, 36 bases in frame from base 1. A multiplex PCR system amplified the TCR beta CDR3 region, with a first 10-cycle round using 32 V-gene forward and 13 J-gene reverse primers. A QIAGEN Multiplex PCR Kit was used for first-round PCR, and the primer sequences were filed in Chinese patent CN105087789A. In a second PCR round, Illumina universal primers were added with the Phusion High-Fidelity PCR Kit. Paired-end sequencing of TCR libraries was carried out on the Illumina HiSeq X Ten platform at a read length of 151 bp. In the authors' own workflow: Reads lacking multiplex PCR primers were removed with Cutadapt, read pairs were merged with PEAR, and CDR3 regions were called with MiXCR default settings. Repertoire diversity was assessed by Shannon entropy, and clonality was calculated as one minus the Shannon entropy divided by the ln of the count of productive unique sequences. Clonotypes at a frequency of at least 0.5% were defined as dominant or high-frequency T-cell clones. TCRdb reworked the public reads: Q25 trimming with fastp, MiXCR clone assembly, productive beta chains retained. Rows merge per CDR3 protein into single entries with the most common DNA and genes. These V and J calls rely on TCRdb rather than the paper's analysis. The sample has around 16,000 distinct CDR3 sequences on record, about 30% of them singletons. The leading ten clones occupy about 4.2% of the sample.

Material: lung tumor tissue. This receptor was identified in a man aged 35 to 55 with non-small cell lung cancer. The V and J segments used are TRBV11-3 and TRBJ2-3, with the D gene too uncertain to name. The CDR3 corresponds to CASSFRAYTQYF. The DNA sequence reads TGTGCCAGCAGCTTTCGGGCATATACGCAGTATTTT.